This T cell receptor beta chain was identified during a study of low-dose radiotherapy and immunotherapy resistance in tumors. Study in general: Patients of Cohort 1 had 0.5 Gy fractions every 2 weeks, which summed to 6.5 Gy. Every six weeks patients received intravenous ipilimumab 1 mg/kg, and every two weeks they received intravenous nivolumab 240 mg.

This clonotype was found a few times. Alpha- and beta-chain coverage of first-strand cDNA came from TRAV- and TRBV-specific primers. Amplification of TCRs used a constant-region primer and V-primer adapter for 20 PCR cycles. Via MiXCR, TCRdb re-called the reads, giving one row per CDR3 protein. This table has approximately 45,000 distinct CDR3 sequences, about 25% appearing once. Noted time point: after trial treatment. Treatment meaning: LDRT plus nivolumab, ipilimumab, low-dose cyclophosphamide and aspirin (RACIN trial). The donors' treatment consisted of nivolumab, ipilimumab, aspirin, low-dose cyclophosphamide and low-dose radiotherapy. The V gene lost 2 bases and the J gene lost 4 bases, with 17 bases spanning the gap. CDR3 size: 16 residues. CDR1 is SGHVS, CDR2 FNYEAQ, per germline.

Material: PBMCs, obtained after low-dose radiotherapy plus immunotherapy. This rearrangement joins TRBV7-6 to TRBJ1-1; TRBD1 might be the D (5 bases). The receptor was derived from a male donor with prostate cancer. The CDR3 DNA follows: TGTGCCAGCAGCTTACGAGGGAAAGGGGCGGGCACTGAAGCTTTCTTT. Encoded protein: CASSLRGKGAGTEAFF. Full variable domain (missing parts from reference TRBV7-6 and TRBJ1-1): GAGVSQSPRYKVTKRGQDVALRCDPISGHVSLYWYRQALGQGPEFLTYFNYEAQQDKSGLPNDRFSAERPEGSISTLTIQRTEQRDSAMYRCASSLRGKGAGTEAFFGQGTRLTVV.